This T cell receptor beta chain emerged from a study of beta chain features in type 1 diabetes. About the research overall: What patients shared with healthy donors was a similar profile of age, gender and cell yields.

Germline loops: CDR1 LGHNA, CDR2 YSLEER. The CDR3 totals 14 residues. V shed 4 bases, J shed 5 bases, and the junction held 2 bases outside the gene matches. Study-wide results and limits: Cells carrying high TCR expression could end up over-represented when cDNA is sequenced. HLA influence on TCRB rearrangement stayed unresolved here.

Expressed TCRB transcripts were sequenced after all isolated RNA was converted to cDNA. TCRdb's table, derived via immunoSEQ multiplex PCR, lists solely in-frame clones and lacks some. The data hold 250,000 to 400,000 clones, with 12% to 15% observed a single time. A note on this clone: The antigen is unknown.

Sequenced input: central memory CD4+ T cells from blood. The rearrangement links TRBV4-3 to TRBJ1-5; 10 bases are shared with TRBD1. The sequence came from a man younger than 45 in good health. CDR3: CASSRDRGYQPQHF. CDR3 nucleotides: TGCGCCAGCAGCCGGGACAGGGGTTATCAGCCCCAGCATTTT.